Reported below is one TCR beta chain. The data derive from a study of PD-L1 blockade in urothelial cancer. Study as a whole: Starting in the mid-2010s, patients were given atezolizumab (1,200 mg intravenously every 3 weeks). A median blood sample held 141,255 T cells and 75,000 to 85,000 unique TCRs. The number of prior chemotherapy regimens per patient was 0 to 3.

Assay: immunoSEQ multiplex PCR; the TCRdb copy retains only in-frame clones and omits some. The data contain approximately 51,000 clones, about 86% of them singletons. CDR3 length equals 19 residues. Germline V lookup: CDR1 GTSNPN, CDR2 SVGIG (reference sequence). Trimming removed 1 base from V and 5 bases from J; junction bases left unmatched: 18. The chain links TRBV30 to TRBJ2-1; 9 nucleotides line up with TRBD2. Sequenced here: PBMCs, sampled around atezolizumab (anti-PD-L1) treatment. This TCR was recovered from a man in his sixties with urothelial cancer. CDR3 bases: TGTGCCTGGAGTGCGCTGCGACAGGGACCGGCGGGGGGGGACAATGAGCAGTTCTTC. It specifies CAWSALRQGPAGGDNEQFF.